The clone carrying this T cell receptor beta chain appeared a few times. Its target is unknown. The data originate from a study of vaccination and CD4 T cells after COVID-19. Whole-study context: Convalescent persons amounted to six males plus four females, two of whom were Hispanic. The peptides that stimulated the cells were overlapping spike peptides from SARS-CoV-2, HCoV-NL63, HCoV-OC43 and HCoV-229E.

CDR1 is MNHNS, CDR2 SASEGT, per germline. V lost 0 bases and J lost 7, with 17 bases in between. The CDR3 has 16 amino acids. Cultured CD4+ T-cell DNA underwent Oncomine TCR Beta short-read sequencing. After culture, CD4+ T cells served as the source for genomic DNA extraction. TCRdb re-derived calls from the PCR reads in MiXCR, one entry per CDR3 protein. The sample has around 10,000 distinct CDR3 sequences, about 30% seen once. The sample's treatment: roughly 11-day PBMC culture with coronavirus spike peptide pools or control peptides (ViraFEST assay). Samples of CD4+ T cells were obtained from the unexposed donor before the COVID-19 pandemic (2011-2018). After being plated at over 1.5 million per well, PBMCs were cultured with roughly 9.3 IU/ml IL-2 and approximately 10 ug/ml peptide pools. Negative selection yielded CD4+ T cells from day-10 cultures.

Sequenced sample: CD4+ T cells from blood, cultured in vitro. This receptor was taken from a human donor in good health. This chain connects TRBV6-1 to TRBJ2-3; D tentatively fits TRBD1 or TRBD2 (5 bases each). The DNA for the CDR3 is TGTGCCAGCAGTGAAGCGTGGCGCCGAGAGGGGAATACGCAGTATTTT. It codes for CASSEAWRREGNTQYF.